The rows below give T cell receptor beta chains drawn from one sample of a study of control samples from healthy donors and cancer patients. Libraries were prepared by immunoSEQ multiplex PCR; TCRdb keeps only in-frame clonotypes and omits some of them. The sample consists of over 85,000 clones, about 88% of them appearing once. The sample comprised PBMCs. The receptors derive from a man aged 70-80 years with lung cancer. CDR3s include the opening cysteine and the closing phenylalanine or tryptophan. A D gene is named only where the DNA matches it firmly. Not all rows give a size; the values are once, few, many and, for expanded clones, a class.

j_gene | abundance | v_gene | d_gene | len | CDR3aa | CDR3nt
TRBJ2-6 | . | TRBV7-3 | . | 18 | CASSLTGGLSSGANVLTF | TGTGCCAGCAGCTTAACGGGGGGCCTTAGCTCTGGGGCCAACGTCCTGACTTTC
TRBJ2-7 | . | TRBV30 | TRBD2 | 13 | CAGGGAALGEQYF | TGTGCCGGGGGGGGTGCAGCCCTCGGCGAGCAGTACTTC
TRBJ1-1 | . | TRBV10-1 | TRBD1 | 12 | CASSEQGTEAFF | TGCGCCAGCAGTGAACAGGGGACTGAAGCTTTCTTT
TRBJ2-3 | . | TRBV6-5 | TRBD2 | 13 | CASRRGSTDTQYF | TGTGCCAGCAGGCGGGGGAGCACAGATACGCAGTATTTT
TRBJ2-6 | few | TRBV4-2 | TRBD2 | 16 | CASSQERGSGANVLTF | TGTGCCAGCAGCCAAGAGCGGGGGTCTGGGGCCAACGTCCTGACTTTC
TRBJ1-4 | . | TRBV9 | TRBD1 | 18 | CASSVALGTAGRGEKLFF | TGTGCCAGCAGCGTAGCTCTCGGGACAGCAGGAAGGGGTGAAAAACTGTTTTTT
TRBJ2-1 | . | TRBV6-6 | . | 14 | CASSYRQVRNEQFF | TGTGCCAGCAGTTACCGGCAGGTCCGCAATGAGCAGTTCTTC
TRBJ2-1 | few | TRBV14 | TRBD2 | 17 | CASSHGRGSFFGNEQFF | TGTGCCAGCAGCCATGGGCGGGGGTCCTTTTTCGGTAATGAGCAGTTCTTC
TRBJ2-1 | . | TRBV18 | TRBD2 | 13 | CASSPTGGGEQFF | TGTGCCAGCTCACCGACGGGGGGTGGTGAGCAGTTCTTC
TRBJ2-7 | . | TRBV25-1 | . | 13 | CASSELASGEQYF | TGTGCCAGCAGTGAATTGGCCTCCGGCGAGCAGTACTTC
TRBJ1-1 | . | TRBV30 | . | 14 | CAWSVGQANTEAFF | TGTGCCTGGAGTGTGGGACAAGCGAACACTGAAGCTTTCTTT
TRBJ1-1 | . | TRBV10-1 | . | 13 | CASSGGPNTEAFF | TGCGCCAGCAGTGGGGGTCCGAACACTGAAGCTTTCTTT
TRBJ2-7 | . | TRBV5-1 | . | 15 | CASSFTNQGPYEQYF | TGCGCCAGCAGCTTTACTAATCAGGGGCCCTACGAGCAGTACTTC
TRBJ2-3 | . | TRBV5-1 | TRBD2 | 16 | CASSHRTSGGSDTQYF | TGCGCCAGCAGCCATAGGACTAGCGGGGGGTCGGATACGCAGTATTTT
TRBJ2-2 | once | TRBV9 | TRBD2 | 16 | CASGTSGGAYTGELFF | TGTGCCAGCGGGACTAGCGGGGGGGCGTACACCGGGGAGCTGTTTTTT
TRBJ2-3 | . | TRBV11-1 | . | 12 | CASSLGENTQYF | TGTGCCAGCAGCCTTGGGGAGAATACGCAGTATTTT
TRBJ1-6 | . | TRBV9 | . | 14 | CASSVEGGDSPLHF | TGTGCCAGCAGCGTAGAAGGGGGAGATTCACCCCTCCACTTT
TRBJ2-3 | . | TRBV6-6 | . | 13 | CASSYQSTDTQYF | TGTGCCAGCAGTTACCAGAGCACAGATACGCAGTATTTT
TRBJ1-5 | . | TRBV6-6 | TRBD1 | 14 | CASIGTGSNQPQHF | TGTGCCAGCATTGGGACAGGGAGTAATCAGCCCCAGCATTTT
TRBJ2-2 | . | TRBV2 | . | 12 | CASLRGTGELFF | TGTGCCAGCCTAAGGGGCACCGGGGAGCTGTTTTTT
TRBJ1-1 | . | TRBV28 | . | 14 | CASSFTSQNTEAFF | TGTGCCAGCAGTTTTACCAGCCAGAACACTGAAGCTTTCTTT
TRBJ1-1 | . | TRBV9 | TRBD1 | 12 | CASSVNRGEAFF | TGTGCCAGCAGCGTTAACAGGGGTGAAGCTTTCTTT
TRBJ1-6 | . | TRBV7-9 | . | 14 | CASSLHEGRTPLHF | TGTGCCAGCAGCTTACATGAGGGGAGGACACCCCTCCACTTT
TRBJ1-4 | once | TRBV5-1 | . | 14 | CASSSGTPGEKLFF | TGCGCCAGCAGCTCGGGGACCCCTGGGGAAAAACTGTTTTTT